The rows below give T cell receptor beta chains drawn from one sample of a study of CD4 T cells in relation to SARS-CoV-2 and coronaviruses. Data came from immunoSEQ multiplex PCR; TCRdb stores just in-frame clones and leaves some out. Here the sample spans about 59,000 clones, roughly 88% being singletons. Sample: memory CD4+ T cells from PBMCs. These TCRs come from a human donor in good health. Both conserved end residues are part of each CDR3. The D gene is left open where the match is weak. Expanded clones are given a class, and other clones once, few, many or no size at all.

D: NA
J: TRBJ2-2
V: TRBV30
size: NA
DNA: TGTGCCTGGAGTGAGACTACGATACGGAACACCGGGGAGCTGTTTTTT
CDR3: CAWSETTIRNTGELFF

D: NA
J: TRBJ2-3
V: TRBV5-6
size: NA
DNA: TGTGCCAGCAGCTTGTACGACCGGGATGGGAGTACGCAGTATTTT
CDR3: CASSLYDRDGSTQYF

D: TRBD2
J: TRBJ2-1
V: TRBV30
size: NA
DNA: TGTGCCTGGAGTGTATCCAGGGCCACGACTAGCGGGAGCAGGAATGAGCAGTTCTTC
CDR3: CAWSVSRATTSGSRNEQFF

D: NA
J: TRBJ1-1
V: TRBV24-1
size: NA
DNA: TGTGCCACCAGTGGGGCAGGTCGGAACACTGAAGCTTTCTTT
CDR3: CATSGAGRNTEAFF

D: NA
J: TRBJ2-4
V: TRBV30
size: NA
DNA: TGTGCCTGGAGTAATGGACTAGCCAAAAACATTCAGTACTTC
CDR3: CAWSNGLAKNIQYF

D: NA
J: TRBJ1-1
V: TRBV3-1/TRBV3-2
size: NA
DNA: TGTGCCAGCAGCCAAGCGATAGGGCGGGCTTTCTTT
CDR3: CASSQAIGRAFF

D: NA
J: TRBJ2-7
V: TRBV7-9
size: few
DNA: TGTGCCAGCAGCTTCCAGGGGTGGGAGCAGTACTTC
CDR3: CASSFQGWEQYF

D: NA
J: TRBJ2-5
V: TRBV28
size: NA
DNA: TGTGCCAGCGTCGGGTCGGGACAAGCAGAGACCCAGTACTTC
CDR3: CASVGSGQAETQYF

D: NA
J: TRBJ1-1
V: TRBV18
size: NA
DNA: TGTGCCAGCTCACCACAAGGGACCGGGGGCTTAGATCGGGCTTTCTTT
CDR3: CASSPQGTGGLDRAFF

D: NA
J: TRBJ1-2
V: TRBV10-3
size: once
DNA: TGTGCCATCAGTGTAGCCCCGGAGGATGGCTACACCTTC
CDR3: CAISVAPEDGYTF

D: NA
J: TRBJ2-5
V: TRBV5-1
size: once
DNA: TGCGCCAGCAGCGACCAAGGGAATCAAGAGACCCAGTACTTC
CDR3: CASSDQGNQETQYF

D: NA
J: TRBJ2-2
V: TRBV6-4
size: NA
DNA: TGTGCCAGCATTAGGGGTCGGACCGGGGAGCTGTTTTTT
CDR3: CASIRGRTGELFF

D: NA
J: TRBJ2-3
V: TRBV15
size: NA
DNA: TGTGCCACCAGCGGGCGGATCGCAGATACGCAGTATTTT
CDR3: CATSGRIADTQYF

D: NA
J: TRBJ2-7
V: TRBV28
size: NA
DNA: TGTGCCAGCAGTTCTAGCTATCCCTCCTACGAGCAGTACTTC
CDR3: CASSSSYPSYEQYF

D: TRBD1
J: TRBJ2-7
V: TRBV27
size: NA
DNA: TGTGCCAGCAGTTTGGGAGGGACAGGGTTGAGGTCCTACGAGCAGTACTTC
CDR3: CASSLGGTGLRSYEQYF

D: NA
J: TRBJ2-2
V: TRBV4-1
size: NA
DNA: TGCGCCAGCAGCCAAGGCCAGACCACCGGGGAGCTGTTTTTT
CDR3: CASSQGQTTGELFF

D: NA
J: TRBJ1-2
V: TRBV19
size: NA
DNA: TGTGCCAGTAGTACACTGGTGGGGGACGGCTACACCTTC
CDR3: CASSTLVGDGYTF

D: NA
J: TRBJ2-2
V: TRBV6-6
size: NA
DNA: TGTGCCAGCAGTCCAGATTTCCGGGCCCCGGTGGGGGAGCTGTTTTTT
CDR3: CASSPDFRAPVGELFF

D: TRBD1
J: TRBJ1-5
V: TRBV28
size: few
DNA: TGTGCCAGCAGAGAAGGAGGGGGCGGTCAGCCCCAGCATTTT
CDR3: CASREGGGGQPQHF

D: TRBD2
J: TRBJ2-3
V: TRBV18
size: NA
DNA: TGTGCCAGCACCCGTGCGGGAGGCACCCCAGATACGCAGTATTTT
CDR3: CASTRAGGTPDTQYF

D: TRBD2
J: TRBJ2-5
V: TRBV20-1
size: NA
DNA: TGCAGTGCTAGTACGCGGGAGGGCCCCCAAGAGACCCAGTACTTC
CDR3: CSASTREGPQETQYF

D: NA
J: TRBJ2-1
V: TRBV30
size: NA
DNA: TGTGCCTGGAGTGCGAGGACCGTGCAGTTCTTC
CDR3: CAWSARTVQFF

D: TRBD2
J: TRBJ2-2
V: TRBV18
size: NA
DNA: TGTGCCAGCTCACCCTTAGGAGCGGGAGACACCGGGGAGCTGTTTTTT
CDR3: CASSPLGAGDTGELFF

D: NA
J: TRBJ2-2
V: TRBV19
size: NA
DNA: TGTGCCAGTAGTATCTCGGGCCAGGGGAGGAGTGTCGGGGAGCTGTTTTTT
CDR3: CASSISGQGRSVGELFF

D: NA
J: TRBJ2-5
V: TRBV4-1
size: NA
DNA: TGCGCCAGCAGCCAAGATTTGGGGTCCTCGGACTACCTCACGGCCCAGTACTTC
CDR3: CASSQDLGSSDYLTAQYF

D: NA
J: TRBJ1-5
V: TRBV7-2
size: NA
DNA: TGTGCCAGCAGCTTTTGGAACAATCAGCCCCAGCATTTT
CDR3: CASSFWNNQPQHF

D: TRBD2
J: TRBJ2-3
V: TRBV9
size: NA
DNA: TGTGCCAGCAGCCCCGGGACTAGCGGGATCGGAGATACGCAGTATTTT
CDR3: CASSPGTSGIGDTQYF

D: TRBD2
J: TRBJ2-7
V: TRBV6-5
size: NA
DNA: TGTGCCAGCAGTTACGCGGGAGTCTACGAGCAGTACTTC
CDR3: CASSYAGVYEQYF

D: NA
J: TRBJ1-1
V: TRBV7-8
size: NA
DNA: TGTGCCAGCAGCTGGACACAGGGCGCTGAAGCTTTCTTT
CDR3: CASSWTQGAEAFF

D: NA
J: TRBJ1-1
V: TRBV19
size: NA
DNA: TGTGCCAGTAGTATCATTTACGACGGGAACACTGAAGCTTTCTTT
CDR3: CASSIIYDGNTEAFF

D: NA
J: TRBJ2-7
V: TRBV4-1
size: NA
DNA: TGCGCCAGCAGCCAAGATAACGGGATGCTTGAGCAGTACTTC
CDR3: CASSQDNGMLEQYF

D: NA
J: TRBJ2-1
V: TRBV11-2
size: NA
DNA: TGTGCCAGCAGCTTAGGTACTAAGGCAGGGGCCCTGTACAATGAGCAGTTCTTC
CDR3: CASSLGTKAGALYNEQFF

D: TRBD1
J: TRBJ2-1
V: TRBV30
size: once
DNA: TGTGCCTGGAGATCACAGGGGGCTAGAGGGTACAATGAGCAGTTCTTC
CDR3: CAWRSQGARGYNEQFF

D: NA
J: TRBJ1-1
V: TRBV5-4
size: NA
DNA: TGTGCCAGCAGCCCCCCGGCAGGGACGAACACTGAAGCTTTCTTT
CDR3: CASSPPAGTNTEAFF

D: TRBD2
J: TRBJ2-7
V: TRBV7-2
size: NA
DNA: TGTGCCAGCAGCTTAGAGGCTAGCGGGTTCCACGAGCAGTACTTC
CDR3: CASSLEASGFHEQYF

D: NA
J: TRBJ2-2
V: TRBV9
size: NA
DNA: TGTGCCAGCAGTTTGGGGGGAGCGAACACCGGGGAGCTGTTTTTT
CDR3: CASSLGGANTGELFF

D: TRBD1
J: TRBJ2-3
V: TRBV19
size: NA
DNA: TGTGCCAGTAGTATCGGGACAGGGGCCGTAGATACGCAGTATTTT
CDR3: CASSIGTGAVDTQYF

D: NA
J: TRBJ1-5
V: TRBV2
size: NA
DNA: TGTGCCAGCAGTGTTCAAGGACAGCCCCAGCATTTT
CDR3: CASSVQGQPQHF

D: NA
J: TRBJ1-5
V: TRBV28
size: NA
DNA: TGTGCCAGTATACAGGGAAAGATAACTCAGCCCCAGCATTTT
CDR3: CASIQGKITQPQHF

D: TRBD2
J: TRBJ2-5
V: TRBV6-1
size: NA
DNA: TGTGCCAGCAGTGAACCACGGCTAGCGGGAGCCGAGACCCAGTACTTC
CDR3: CASSEPRLAGAETQYF

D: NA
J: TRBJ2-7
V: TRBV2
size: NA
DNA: TGTGCCAGCAGTGAAAGCTCATGGGGGGAGTACTTC
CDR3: CASSESSWGEYF

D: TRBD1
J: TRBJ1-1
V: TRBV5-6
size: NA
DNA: TGTGCCAGCAGCTTGGGACAGGGGGCAGCTTTCTTT
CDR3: CASSLGQGAAFF

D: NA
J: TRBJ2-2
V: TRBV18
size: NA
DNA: TGTGCCAGCCCGGACGGGCCGAACACCGGGGAGCTGTTTTTT
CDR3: CASPDGPNTGELFF

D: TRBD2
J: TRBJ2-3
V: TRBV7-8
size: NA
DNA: TGTGCCAGCAGCTTAGGAGCCCCAGGCCCTAGCGGGAGTTCGACAGATACGCAGTATTTT
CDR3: CASSLGAPGPSGSSTDTQYF

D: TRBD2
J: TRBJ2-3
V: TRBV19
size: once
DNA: TGTGCCAGTAGAACTAGCGGCCGTGGCGATACGCAGTATTTT
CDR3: CASRTSGRGDTQYF

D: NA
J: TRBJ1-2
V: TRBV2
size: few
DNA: TGTGCCAGCAGTACAGACCCTCGGGGTGGCTACACCTTC
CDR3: CASSTDPRGGYTF

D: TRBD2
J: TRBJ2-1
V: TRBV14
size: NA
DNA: TGTGCCAGCAGCCAAGGACTAGCGGGAGCGGGAAATGAGCAGTTCTTC
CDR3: CASSQGLAGAGNEQFF

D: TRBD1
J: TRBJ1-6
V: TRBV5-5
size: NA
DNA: TGTGCCAGCAGTACTACAGGGGGTGGTTCACCCCTCCACTTT
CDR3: CASSTTGGGSPLHF

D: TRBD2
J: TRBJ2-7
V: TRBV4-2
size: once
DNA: TGTGCCAGCAGCCAAGGGAGCGGGAGTTTGTACGAGCAGTACTTC
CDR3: CASSQGSGSLYEQYF

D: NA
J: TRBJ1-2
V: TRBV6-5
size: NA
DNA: TGTGCCAGCAGCATAACGCAGGCGGGCGGCTACACCTTC
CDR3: CASSITQAGGYTF

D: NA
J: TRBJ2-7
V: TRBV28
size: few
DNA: TGTGCCAGCAGAACGGCGAGCTCCTACGAGCAGTACTTC
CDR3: CASRTASSYEQYF

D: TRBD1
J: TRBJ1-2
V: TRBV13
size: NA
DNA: TGTGCCAGCAGCTTGGAATTTATTTCGGGACAGAACTATGGCTACACCTTC
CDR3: CASSLEFISGQNYGYTF

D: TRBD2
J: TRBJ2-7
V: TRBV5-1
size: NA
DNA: TGCGCCAGCAGCTTAACAGCGGGGATAAACTACGAGCAGTACTTC
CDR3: CASSLTAGINYEQYF

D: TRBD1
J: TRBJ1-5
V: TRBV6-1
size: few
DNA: TGTGCCAGCAGTGAGGGACAGGGAGGGAGTCAGCCCCAGCATTTT
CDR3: CASSEGQGGSQPQHF

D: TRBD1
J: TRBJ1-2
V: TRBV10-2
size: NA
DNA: TGCGCCAGCAGCCGTGACAGGGCGAACTATGGCTACACCTTC
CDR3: CASSRDRANYGYTF